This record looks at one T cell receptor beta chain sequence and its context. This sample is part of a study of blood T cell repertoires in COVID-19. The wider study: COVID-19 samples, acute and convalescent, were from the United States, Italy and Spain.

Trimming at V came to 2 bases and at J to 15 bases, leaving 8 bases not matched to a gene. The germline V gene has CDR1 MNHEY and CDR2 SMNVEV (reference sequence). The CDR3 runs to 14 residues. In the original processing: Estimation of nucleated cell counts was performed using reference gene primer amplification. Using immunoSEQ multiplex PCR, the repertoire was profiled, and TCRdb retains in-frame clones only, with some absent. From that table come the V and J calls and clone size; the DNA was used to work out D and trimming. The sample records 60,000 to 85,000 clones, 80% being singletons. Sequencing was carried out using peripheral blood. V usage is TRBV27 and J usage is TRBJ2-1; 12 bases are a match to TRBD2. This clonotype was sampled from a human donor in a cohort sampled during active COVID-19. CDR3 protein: CASSLRQTSGSLFF. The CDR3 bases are TGTGCCAGCAGTTTACGCCAGACTAGCGGGAGTCTGTTCTTC.